This T cell receptor (beta chain) was sequenced in a study of blood T cells in healthy people across ages. Overall study context: Per two T cells, template switching captured roughly one barcoded beta molecule.

Germline V gene lookup returns CDR1 SQVTM and CDR2 ANQGSEA. Trimming removed 0 bases from V and 6 bases from J, with 11 bases in between. The CDR3 runs 13 residues. Only a few counts were recorded for this clonotype. Using a J-beta primer mix together with a sample-barcoded 5' primer, a second PCR was run for roughly 6 to 12 cycles. Each sample yielded at least 2.5 million CDR3-containing paired-end reads. Each CDR3 protein is one row after TCRdb ran MiXCR on the 5' RACE reads. The data hold about 730,000 distinct CDR3 sequences, with around 46% observed a single time. The sample comprised blood. The rearrangement links TRBV29-1 to TRBJ1-1, with D unclear. The sequence was obtained from an older woman in good health. CDR3 loop: CSVEDGGYAEAFF. CDR3 DNA: TGCAGCGTTGAAGATGGCGGGTACGCTGAAGCTTTCTTT.